This T cell receptor (beta chain) appears in the sequencing data of a study of early T cells in non-severe SARS-CoV-2 infection. TCRdb used MiXCR to reprocess the 5' RACE reads, holding one entry per CDR3 protein. Among under 60,000 distinct CDR3 sequences listed, approximately 13% were seen once. This clonotype was found many times. Sequenced: whole blood. The clonotype comes from an adult who was a healthcare worker with PCR-confirmed SARS-CoV-2 infection or an uninfected control (not recorded which).

The CDR3: CASSTQGATYEQYF. CDR3 sequence (DNA): TGTGCCAGCAGCACACAGGGGGCAACCTACGAGCAGTACTTC. V and J are TRBV11-3 and TRBJ2-7, with 9 bases lining up with TRBD1. The CDR3 length is 14 residues. The ends lost 5 bases at V and 2 bases at J; junction bases unmatched: 4. The germline CDR1 and CDR2 sequences are SGHNT and YENEEA.